These T cell receptor beta chains were read from a single sample in a study of cytomegalovirus exposure and HLA in healthy donors. The assay was immunoSEQ multiplex PCR, and TCRdb's table has in-frame clones only and misses some. This sample yields about 89,000 clones, of which around 74% are seen a single time; roughly 9.1% belongs to the top ten. The specimen sequenced was PBMCs. The receptor set was obtained from a young man in good health and CMV-seropositive. CDR3s include the opening cysteine and the closing phenylalanine or tryptophan. A D gene is named only where the DNA matches it firmly. The listing skips clone size in some rows; elsewhere it reads once, few, many or a size class.

TRBV19,NA,NA,TRBJ2-7,TGTGCCAGTAGTATAGTCGGACTGAATACCTACGAGCAGTACTTC,CASSIVGLNTYEQYF
TRBV28,NA,few,TRBJ1-5,TGTGCCAGCAGTTCTAACAGGGCGGATTATAGCAATCAGCCCCAGCATTTT,CASSSNRADYSNQPQHF
TRBV28,TRBD1,NA,TRBJ1-5,TGTGCCAGCACCCTGGGACAGAGAAATCAGCCCCAGCATTTT,CASTLGQRNQPQHF
TRBV10-3,NA,NA,TRBJ2-7,TGTGCCACTCGTCGGTCCTACGAGCAGTACTTC,CATRRSYEQYF
TRBV4-2,TRBD1,few,TRBJ1-1,TGTGCCAGCAGCCCGACAGGGGGTAGGGACACTGAAGCTTTCTTT,CASSPTGGRDTEAFF
TRBV28,TRBD1,few,TRBJ1-5,TGTGCCAGCAGGACCCACAGGGGCAGTCAGCCCCAGCATTTT,CASRTHRGSQPQHF
TRBV6-5,TRBD1,few,TRBJ1-2,TGTGCCAGCAGACGAGGGACAGGGCCATTCTATGGCTACACCTTC,CASRRGTGPFYGYTF
TRBV18,NA,NA,TRBJ1-4,TGTGCCAGCTCACCTCGGACAGTAACTAATGAAAAACTGTTTTTT,CASSPRTVTNEKLFF
TRBV29-1,NA,NA,TRBJ2-3,TGCAGCGTGAGGCGGGGACCAGATACGCAGTATTTT,CSVRRGPDTQYF
TRBV11-2,TRBD1,NA,TRBJ2-1,TGTGCCAGCAGCGGTAGGACAGGGTTAGGCAATGAGCAGTTCTTC,CASSGRTGLGNEQFF
TRBV11-3,TRBD1,NA,TRBJ2-3,TGTGCCAGCAGCTTTGGACAGGGCTCGGATACGCAGTATTTT,CASSFGQGSDTQYF
TRBV4-2,TRBD1,once,TRBJ1-2,TGTGCCAGCAGCCAAGGGGCACAGGGGGTTAGCTATGGCTACACCTTC,CASSQGAQGVSYGYTF
TRBV19,TRBD1,NA,TRBJ2-1,TGTGCCAGTAGTATAATGGGGACAGGGAGGTGGAATGAGCAGTTCTTC,CASSIMGTGRWNEQFF
TRBV19,NA,NA,TRBJ1-3,TGTGCCAGTAGTATCCGGAGGGGCGCAGACACCATATATTTT,CASSIRRGADTIYF
TRBV27,NA,NA,TRBJ2-5,TGTGCCAGCAGTTTCCAGGGAGGTTTCCAAGAGACCCAGTACTTC,CASSFQGGFQETQYF
TRBV18,NA,NA,TRBJ1-5,TGTGCCAGCTCACCGGCGGGGGGTCGGGGCAATCAGCCCCAGCATTTT,CASSPAGGRGNQPQHF
TRBV4-1,TRBD2,NA,TRBJ2-5,TGCGCCAGCACCAAAGGGGAGGGTGGGGGAGAGACCCAGTACTTC,CASTKGEGGGETQYF
TRBV9,NA,few,TRBJ1-1,TGTGCCAGCAGCGTAACTAGGAACACTGAAGCTTTCTTT,CASSVTRNTEAFF
TRBV9,TRBD2,once,TRBJ2-2,TGTGCCAGCAGCGTAGGGACTAGCGGGGGGGCTTTATCCGGGGAGCTGTTTTTT,CASSVGTSGGALSGELFF
TRBV15,NA,NA,TRBJ2-7,TGTGCCACCCGTTCGGGGCAGAGGGAGGTCTACGAGCAGTACTTC,CATRSGQREVYEQYF